The rows below give T cell receptor beta chains drawn from one sample of a study of cytomegalovirus exposure and HLA in healthy donors. Sequenced by immunoSEQ multiplex PCR; TCRdb stores in-frame clones only, minus some. This table holds 95,000 to 150,000 clones, over 60% found once. The sequencing sample was made of PBMCs. The receptor source for this set is a woman aged 35 to 49 in good health and CMV-seropositive. Each CDR3 is given with its conserved first and last residue. Each record gives: J gene, D gene, V gene, clone size, CDR3 protein, CDR3 DNA. The D gene is left open where the match is weak. Size tells how often a clone was seen (once, few, many) or the class of an expanded clone, and some rows leave it out.

>TRBJ2-7|NA|TRBV7-9|few
CASSLSLESEQYF
TGTGCCAGCAGCTTATCCCTGGAGAGCGAGCAGTACTTC
>TRBJ1-1|TRBD1|TRBV10-1|NA
CASSESGQKWAFF
TGCGCCAGCAGTGAGTCGGGACAGAAGTGGGCTTTCTTT
>TRBJ1-1|NA|TRBV6-1|NA
CATREADLMNTEAFF
TGTGCCACACGGGAGGCCGATCTTATGAACACTGAAGCTTTCTTT
>TRBJ2-1|TRBD1|TRBV2|NA
CASSEGRTGQFF
TGTGCCAGCAGTGAAGGGAGGACAGGGCAGTTCTTC
>TRBJ2-7|TRBD2|TRBV5-1|NA
CASSLGTSGTSSYEQYF
TGCGCCAGCAGCTTGGGGACTAGCGGGACTAGCTCCTACGAGCAGTACTTC
>TRBJ2-7|NA|TRBV7-9|NA
CASSSRGDSPYEQYF
TGTGCCAGCAGCTCGCGGGGGGACAGTCCCTACGAGCAGTACTTC
>TRBJ1-1|NA|TRBV4-2|few
CASSQGREVTEAFF
TGTGCCAGCAGCCAAGGGAGGGAAGTAACTGAAGCTTTCTTT
>TRBJ2-7|NA|TRBV6-5|NA
CASSQGREQYF
TGTGCCAGCAGTCAGGGGCGCGAGCAGTACTTC
>TRBJ2-3|TRBD2|TRBV7-9|NA
CSSSLVGGGTDTQYF
TGTTCCAGCAGCTTAGTTGGGGGGGGGACAGATACGCAGTATTTT
>TRBJ2-3|TRBD2|TRBV19|NA
CASSGASGSPDTQYF
TGTGCCAGTAGTGGAGCTAGCGGGAGTCCCGATACGCAGTATTTT
>TRBJ1-4|NA|TRBV6-1|NA
CASSDRVSEKLFF
TGTGCCAGCAGTGACAGGGTCTCAGAAAAACTGTTTTTT
>TRBJ2-1|NA|TRBV28|few
CASSGAKQFF
TGTGCCAGCAGTGGGGCCAAGCAGTTCTTC
>TRBJ2-3|NA|TRBV6-1|NA
CASSETGSGSDTQYF
TGTGCCAGCAGTGAGACCGGGTCCGGCTCAGATACGCAGTATTTT
>TRBJ2-7|NA|TRBV7-9|NA
CASPRSGAQIEQYF
TGTGCCAGCCCCCGGAGCGGCGCCCAGATAGAGCAGTACTTC
>TRBJ2-7|TRBD2|TRBV27|few
CATQPGLASYEQYF
TGTGCCACTCAACCGGGACTAGCTTCTTACGAGCAGTACTTC
>TRBJ1-2|NA|TRBV9|NA
CASSVEEGYYGYTF
TGTGCCAGCAGCGTAGAGGAGGGGTACTATGGCTACACCTTC
>TRBJ2-7|TRBD2|TRBV5-1|NA
CASSSPGRQSYEQYF
TGCGCCAGCAGCTCTCCCGGGAGGCAGTCCTACGAGCAGTACTTC
>TRBJ1-5|NA|TRBV7-9|NA
CASSDLAEPQHF
TGTGCCAGCAGCGACCTAGCGGAGCCCCAGCATTTT
>TRBJ2-5|NA|TRBV5-5|NA
CASSLVGGDLETQYF
TGTGCCAGCAGCTTGGTGGGAGGAGATCTGGAGACCCAGTACTTC
>TRBJ1-4|TRBD1|TRBV7-9|NA
CASSSDRGRESNEKLFF
TGTGCCAGCAGTTCGGACAGGGGGCGCGAAAGTAATGAAAAACTGTTTTTT
>TRBJ1-2|TRBD1|TRBV19|NA
CASSVTGGSGYGYTF
TGTGCCAGTAGTGTTACAGGGGGCAGTGGCTATGGCTACACCTTC
>TRBJ2-7|NA|TRBV19|few
CASSPRLSSYEQYF
TGTGCCAGTAGTCCCAGGCTCAGCTCCTACGAGCAGTACTTC
>TRBJ2-7|TRBD1|TRBV9|NA
CASTPGQANGEQYF
TGTGCCAGCACCCCGGGACAGGCGAATGGCGAGCAGTACTTC
>TRBJ1-1|NA|TRBV2|NA
CASSVGGEAFF
TGTGCCAGCAGTGTGGGGGGTGAAGCTTTCTTT
>TRBJ2-3|NA|TRBV11-3|NA
CASSFHADTQYF
TGTGCCAGCAGCTTTCACGCGGATACGCAGTATTTT
>TRBJ2-1|NA|TRBV6-1|NA
CASSEERQYPYNEQFF
TGTGCCAGCAGTGAAGAGCGTCAGTATCCCTACAATGAGCAGTTCTTC
>TRBJ2-3|NA|TRBV30|few
CAWKRDGDTQYF
TGTGCCTGGAAGAGGGATGGAGATACGCAGTATTTT
>TRBJ2-7|NA|TRBV18|NA
CASSPPYTGSEQYF
TGTGCCAGCTCACCACCCTATACAGGGTCCGAGCAGTACTTC